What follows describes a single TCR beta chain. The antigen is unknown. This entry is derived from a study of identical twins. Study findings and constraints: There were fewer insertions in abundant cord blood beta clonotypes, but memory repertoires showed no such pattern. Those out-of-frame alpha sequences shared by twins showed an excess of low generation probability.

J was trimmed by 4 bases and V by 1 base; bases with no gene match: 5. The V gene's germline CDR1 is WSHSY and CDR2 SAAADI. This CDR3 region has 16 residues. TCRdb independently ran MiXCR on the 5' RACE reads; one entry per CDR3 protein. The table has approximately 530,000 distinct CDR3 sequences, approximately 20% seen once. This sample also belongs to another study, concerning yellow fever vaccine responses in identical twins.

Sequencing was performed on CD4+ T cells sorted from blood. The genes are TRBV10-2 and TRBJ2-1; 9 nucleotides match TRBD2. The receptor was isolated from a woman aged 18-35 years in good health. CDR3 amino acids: CASSEWASGVYNEQFF. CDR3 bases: TGCGCCAGCAGTGAGTGGGCTAGCGGGGTTTACAATGAGCAGTTCTTC.